The rows below give T cell receptor beta chains drawn from one sample of a study of blood T cells in healthy people across ages. A single record per CDR3 protein comes from TCRdb applying MiXCR to the 5' RACE reads. The repertoire holds under 2,000,000 distinct CDR3 sequences, with 49% as singletons. Sample: blood. These receptors were taken from a woman aged 40 to 55 in good health. CDR3s include the opening cysteine and the closing phenylalanine or tryptophan.

TRBV20-1	TRBJ1-2	CSASGTGGEGYTF
TRBV5-5	TRBJ2-6	CASSSGQTLSGANVLTF
TRBV20-1	TRBJ2-3	CSAQGGGWNTQYF
TRBV9	TRBJ2-1	CASSASPDGPYNEQFF
TRBV24-1	TRBJ2-4	CATSDLEDRNIQYF
TRBV5-5	TRBJ2-5	CASSPHLQTQYF
TRBV5-1	TRBJ2-7	CASSWGAASGGSYEQYF
TRBV5-6	TRBJ2-5	CASSLVAPQETQYF
TRBV6-5	TRBJ1-1	CASARDRSNTEAFF
TRBV21-1	TRBJ1-2	CASSIPRGAANYGYTF
TRBV20-1	TRBJ1-1	CSAGDLDTEAFF
TRBV28	TRBJ1-1	CASSLGGQPKAFF
TRBV27	TRBJ2-1	CASSFNSPSDEQFF
TRBV6-5	TRBJ2-5	CASSTTGVTQYF
TRBV20-1	.	CSARLAGGFYEQYF
TRBV4-1	TRBJ2-7	CASSPLSGTGYNYEQYF
TRBV20-1	TRBJ2-1	CSAPDSSTYNEQFF
TRBV7-2	TRBJ2-5	CASSLTGTTQETQYF
TRBV18	TRBJ2-7	CASSPTSGGLSYEQYF
TRBV7-6	TRBJ2-7	CASSPRSSNSYEQYF
TRBV5-6	TRBJ1-2	CASSPQVGYTF
TRBV28	TRBJ1-4	CASTTNWDNEKLFF
TRBV4-1	TRBJ2-3	CASSQEASEDLGTSTDTQYF
TRBV7-8	TRBJ2-2	CASSSPRAVGTGELFF
TRBV4-2	TRBJ2-2	CASKVRQTNTGELFF
TRBV20-1	TRBJ1-2	CSATPTRGNYGYTF
TRBV5-1	TRBJ2-5	CASSFTSPRETQYF
TRBV20-1	TRBJ2-6	CSASRPVSGANVLTF
TRBV28	TRBJ2-7	CASSFPTASYEQYF
TRBV7-9	TRBJ1-1	CASSLVLGARTEAFF
TRBV7-9	TRBJ2-5	CASSLGAGQRETQYF
TRBV29-1	TRBJ2-3	CSVDPGLVAGTQYF
TRBV20-1	TRBJ2-1	CSASWYSEQFF
TRBV6-2/TRBV6-3	TRBJ2-7	CASSRTGIAYEQYF
TRBV5-1	TRBJ1-1	CASSSQAQGYTEAFF
TRBV7-2	TRBJ2-7	CASSLAVTSGGSYEQYF
TRBV4-3	TRBJ2-1	CASSQDQGALTEQFF
TRBV12-5	TRBJ2-1	CASGWTSGGLHEQFF
TRBV5-1	TRBJ2-1	CASSRGSIPAPYNEQFF
TRBV29-1	TRBJ1-6	CSVADRDSSPLHF
TRBV29-1	TRBJ1-2	CSVEGSARDIVYGYTF
TRBV6-6	TRBJ1-5	CASSYPGGRGLNQPQHF
TRBV7-9	TRBJ1-2	CASSSRQGGFNYGYTF
TRBV29-1	TRBJ2-5	CSAPIGGVEEPQYF
TRBV27	TRBJ2-1	CASGFRGGGHNEQFF
TRBV12-3/TRBV12-4	TRBJ2-3	CASSFYRASTDTQYF
TRBV7-2	TRBJ2-1	CASSLRQGAALGSYNEQFF
TRBV7-2	TRBJ2-4	CASSAGQGMDIQYF
TRBV7-2	TRBJ2-1	CASSLGTGLEQFF